This entry lists 9 T cell receptor beta chains sequenced from one sample in a study of OX40 agonist ivuxolimab in advanced cancers. Libraries came from the immunoSEQ multiplex PCR assay. Not all clones reach the TCRdb copy of this immuneACCESS table, which keeps in-frame sequences only. Checked studies attribute under half of the gap to unresolved V genes and leave the rest unexplained. The sample table shows almost 90,000 clones, and roughly 88% are seen once. Clones ranked in the top ten supply more than 0.6% of the sample. The sequencing used CD4+ or CD8+ T cells sorted from blood, collected in a trial of the OX40 agonist ivuxolimab. The source is an adult with an advanced solid tumor such as melanoma, head and neck, liver or kidney cancer.

This clone was seen only once. Other DNA sequences of this sample code for an identical CDR3. The rearrangement joins TRBV9 to TRBJ2-1; the D is unclear. The V end was cut by 2 bases, the J end by 6 bases, with 6 bases between. Germline V gives CDR1 SGDLS, CDR2 YYNGEE. The CDR3 extends over 12 amino acids. As DNA, the CDR3 is TGTGCCAGCAGCGTTTCGGGCAATGAGCAGTTCTTC. Translated: CASSVSGNEQFF.

Here the CDR3 DNA reads TGTGCCAGCAGCCAAGATCTCGTAGGGGGGGCAAGCTCCTACAATGAGCAGTTCTTC. This sequence encodes CASSQDLVGGASSYNEQFF. This chain links TRBV14 with TRBJ2-1; tentatively, D is TRBD2 (7 bases). CDR1 is SGHDN, CDR2 FVKESK, per germline. Deletions cut 0 bases from V and 0 bases from J, with 18 bases between. The CDR3 consists of 19 residues.

J is TRBJ2-7 and V is TRBV4-1; no reliable D call. Germline V gene data show CDR1 as MGHRA and CDR2 as YSYEKL. The CDR3 is 15 residues long. Trimming removed 0 bases at V and 8 bases at J, with 17 bases between. For the CDR3, the DNA is TGCGCCAGCAGCCAAGATTTCACGTTAGGGCGCCAGCAGTACTTC. It encodes CASSQDFTLGRQQYF.

This chain uses TRBV7-8 with TRBJ1-2; D not certain. The CDR3 runs 14 residues. Germline V CDR1 and CDR2: SGHVS, FQNEAQ. V lost 5 bases and J 8 bases, leaving 18 bases between the germline ends. The CDR3 sequence is CASSAGSSGFGYTF. In DNA form, the CDR3 reads TGTGCCAGCAGCGCCGGGTCCAGCGGATTCGGCTACACCTTC.

The chain has TRBV6-6 and TRBJ2-1; 8 nucleotides align to TRBD1. CDR3 length: 15 amino acids. The V and J ends lost 2 bases and 4 bases, in that order; junction bases with no gene match: 4. CDR1 is MNHNY, CDR2 SVGAGI, per germline (reference sequence). The CDR3 nucleotides read TGTGCCAGCAGTTACGTACAGGGGGGTTACAATGAGCAGTTCTTC. Translation: CASSYVQGGYNEQFF.

V gene TRBV27 combines with J gene TRBJ1-5; perhaps TRBD1 as D (6 bases). The germline V gene has CDR1 MNHEY and CDR2 SMNVEV (reference sequence). CDR3 length equals 13 residues. Trimming shortened V by 4 bases and J by 3 bases, and 7 bases separated the two germline ends. The CDR3 nucleotides read TGTGCCAGCAGTTGGACAGTCAATCAGCCCCAGCATTTT. This translates into CASSWTVNQPQHF.

The chain couples TRBV7-6 to TRBJ2-7; D call uncertain. Germline loops: CDR1 SGHVS, CDR2 FNYEAQ. Trimming stripped 2 bases from V and 3 bases from J, with 8 bases between. CDR3 length: 13 residues. This CDR3 reads CASSLTPRYEQYF. CDR3 sequence (DNA): TGTGCCAGCAGCTTAACACCCCGCTACGAGCAGTACTTC.

This rearrangement joins TRBV30 to TRBJ2-5; TRBD2 agrees at 12 bases. The V segment lost 8 bases and the J segment 2 bases; nucleotides outside the gene matches: 9. Germline CDR1 is GTSNPN and CDR2 is SVGIG (reference sequence). The CDR3 has 15 residues. CDR3 nucleotide sequence: TGTGCCGGTAACCTAGCGGGGGGGAATCAAGAGACCCAGTACTTC. It is translated as CAGNLAGGNQETQYF.

The chain joins TRBV29-1 to TRBJ1-5; D is ambiguous. The CDR3 consists of 15 residues. The V gene's germline CDR1 is SQVTM and CDR2 ANQGSEA. V was shortened by 4 bases and J by 0 bases, with 13 bases between the two germline ends. CDR3 sequence reads: CSVGWTAYSNQPQHF. DNA for the CDR3: TGCAGCGTTGGGTGGACGGCATATAGCAATCAGCCCCAGCATTTT.